Listed below are T cell receptor beta chains from one sample, sequenced in a study of early T cells in non-severe SARS-CoV-2 infection. One entry per CDR3 protein results from TCRdb running MiXCR on the 5' RACE reads. The table shows about 64,000 distinct CDR3 sequences, with around 20% occurring only once. The sample was whole blood, taken at baseline. These receptors were collected from an adult who was a healthcare worker with PCR-confirmed SARS-CoV-2 infection or an uninfected control (not recorded which). Both conserved end residues are part of each CDR3. A D gene is named only where the DNA matches it firmly. Expanded clones get a size class; other rows say once, few or many, or leave the size out.

J gene: TRBJ2-1; V gene: TRBV20-1; D gene: TRBD2; clone size: -; CDR3 DNA: TGCAGTGCTAGAGGCCTAGCGGGGGGTACGTCCCATACAAGTGAGCAGTTCTTC; CDR3 protein: CSARGLAGGTSHTSEQFF
J gene: TRBJ2-5; V gene: TRBV18; D gene: TRBD2; clone size: few; CDR3 DNA: TGTGCCAGCTCACCCAGCGGGGGTCGGCGGGAGACCCAGTACTTC; CDR3 protein: CASSPSGGRRETQYF
J gene: TRBJ2-2; V gene: TRBV9; D gene: -; clone size: -; CDR3 DNA: TGTGCCAGCAGCGTTGGTATGCTTAACGGGGAGCTGTTTTTT; CDR3 protein: CASSVGMLNGELFF
J gene: TRBJ2-5; V gene: TRBV7-6; D gene: TRBD1; clone size: -; CDR3 DNA: TGTGCCAGCAGTATAAGGGGGGACAGGGGGCCCCAAGAGACCCAGTACTTC; CDR3 protein: CASSIRGDRGPQETQYF
J gene: TRBJ1-3; V gene: TRBV20-1; D gene: -; clone size: few; CDR3 DNA: TGCAGTGCCAGCAGGGACCGCAACACCATATATTTT; CDR3 protein: CSASRDRNTIYF
J gene: TRBJ1-1; V gene: TRBV19; D gene: -; clone size: -; CDR3 DNA: TGTGCCCGTAGTCTCACCGGACAGACGAACACTGAAGCTTTCTTT; CDR3 protein: CARSLTGQTNTEAFF
J gene: TRBJ2-3; V gene: TRBV18; D gene: TRBD2; clone size: -; CDR3 DNA: TGTGCCAGCTCACCGGGACTAGCGCGCACAGATACGCAGTATTTT; CDR3 protein: CASSPGLARTDTQYF
J gene: TRBJ2-7; V gene: TRBV5-1; D gene: -; clone size: -; CDR3 DNA: TGCGCCAGCAGCCCTGACGGTACCTACGAGCAGTACTTC; CDR3 protein: CASSPDGTYEQYF
J gene: TRBJ1-1; V gene: TRBV7-2; D gene: -; clone size: -; CDR3 DNA: TGTGCCAGCAGCTACACCGGGGGGGCAGGTGAAGCTTTCTTT; CDR3 protein: CASSYTGGAGEAFF
J gene: TRBJ2-7; V gene: TRBV6-5; D gene: TRBD1; clone size: -; CDR3 DNA: TGTGCCAGCAGTCGGGGGGGGACAGGGGTACACGAGCAGTACTTC; CDR3 protein: CASSRGGTGVHEQYF
J gene: TRBJ2-7; V gene: TRBV20-1; D gene: -; clone size: -; CDR3 DNA: TGCAGTGCCCATGACGGCTGGAGCTCCTACGAGCAGTACTTC; CDR3 protein: CSAHDGWSSYEQYF
J gene: TRBJ2-5; V gene: TRBV12-3/TRBV12-4; D gene: TRBD2; clone size: -; CDR3 DNA: TGTGCCAGCACTTCTAGCGGGGGCCAAGAGACCCAGTACTTC; CDR3 protein: CASTSSGGQETQYF
J gene: TRBJ1-2; V gene: TRBV11-2; D gene: TRBD1; clone size: once; CDR3 DNA: TGTGCCAGCAGCCCGGGACAGCATGGCTACACCTTC; CDR3 protein: CASSPGQHGYTF
J gene: TRBJ2-3; V gene: TRBV29-1; D gene: TRBD2; clone size: -; CDR3 DNA: TGCAGCGGAGCGGGGGGGCAAGGAGATACGCAGTATTTT; CDR3 protein: CSGAGGQGDTQYF
J gene: TRBJ1-1; V gene: TRBV18; D gene: TRBD1; clone size: many; CDR3 DNA: TGTGCCAGCTCAGTACAGGGACAGCCATACACTGAAGCTTTCTTT; CDR3 protein: CASSVQGQPYTEAFF
J gene: TRBJ2-1; V gene: TRBV13; D gene: TRBD1; clone size: -; CDR3 DNA: TGTGCCAGCAGCCCCTACTCTCGGGACAGGGGAGACAATGAGCAGTTCTTC; CDR3 protein: CASSPYSRDRGDNEQFF
J gene: TRBJ2-7; V gene: TRBV4-1; D gene: -; clone size: few; CDR3 DNA: TGCGCCAGCAGCCAGGAATCTGCGGGGAGCTCCTACGAGCAGTACTTC; CDR3 protein: CASSQESAGSSYEQYF
J gene: TRBJ2-1; V gene: TRBV3-1; D gene: -; clone size: -; CDR3 DNA: TGTGCCAGCAGCCAAGATGGAGCAAATGAGCAGTTCTTC; CDR3 protein: CASSQDGANEQFF
J gene: TRBJ2-2; V gene: TRBV3-1; D gene: -; clone size: -; CDR3 DNA: TGTGCCAGCATGAGGGGGACCGGGGAGCTGTTTTTT; CDR3 protein: CASMRGTGELFF
J gene: TRBJ2-3; V gene: TRBV2; D gene: -; clone size: -; CDR3 DNA: TGTGCCAGCAGGGAGGTAGCCCGGAGATACACAGATACGCAGTATTTT; CDR3 protein: CASREVARRYTDTQYF
J gene: TRBJ2-1; V gene: TRBV6-1; D gene: -; clone size: many; CDR3 DNA: TGTGCCAGCAGTGAAAGTTTGAACGACTACAATGAGCAGTTCTTC; CDR3 protein: CASSESLNDYNEQFF
J gene: TRBJ2-2; V gene: TRBV13; D gene: -; clone size: -; CDR3 DNA: TGTGCCAGCAGCTTATTTTTGGGGTCCACCGGGGAGCTGTTTTTT; CDR3 protein: CASSLFLGSTGELFF
J gene: TRBJ2-3; V gene: TRBV10-2; D gene: TRBD2; clone size: -; CDR3 DNA: TGCGCCAGCAGTGCGAGCGGGGGCACAGATACGCAGTATTTT; CDR3 protein: CASSASGGTDTQYF
J gene: TRBJ2-1; V gene: TRBV3-1; D gene: -; clone size: -; CDR3 DNA: TGTGCCAGCAGCCAAAAATCCAGCAATGAGCAGTTCTTC; CDR3 protein: CASSQKSSNEQFF
J gene: TRBJ2-1; V gene: TRBV10-3; D gene: TRBD2; clone size: once; CDR3 DNA: TGTGCCATCAGTGCCCGACTAGCGCGCCAAGAAGGGAATGAGCAGTTCTTC; CDR3 protein: CAISARLARQEGNEQFF
J gene: TRBJ2-5; V gene: TRBV7-3; D gene: -; clone size: -; CDR3 DNA: TGTGCCAGCAGCTCCATTCTCCAAGAGACCCAGTACTTC; CDR3 protein: CASSSILQETQYF
J gene: TRBJ2-2; V gene: TRBV27; D gene: TRBD2; clone size: few; CDR3 DNA: TGTGCCAGCAGTTCGACTAGCGGTCGGGGGGAGCTGTTTTTT; CDR3 protein: CASSSTSGRGELFF
J gene: TRBJ1-4; V gene: TRBV5-1; D gene: -; clone size: -; CDR3 DNA: TGCGCCAGCAGCTTGGGTAACTCTGATCGACTGTTTTTT; CDR3 protein: CASSLGNSDRLFF
J gene: TRBJ1-4; V gene: TRBV19; D gene: -; clone size: few; CDR3 DNA: TGTGCCAGTAGTACCCTCGGGGACACCTATGAAAAACTGTTTTTT; CDR3 protein: CASSTLGDTYEKLFF
J gene: TRBJ2-7; V gene: TRBV7-9; D gene: -; clone size: many; CDR3 DNA: TGTGCCAGCAGCTTAGTAAGCCCACCTGGAGAGCAGTACTTC; CDR3 protein: CASSLVSPPGEQYF
J gene: TRBJ2-3; V gene: TRBV11-2; D gene: TRBD2; clone size: once; CDR3 DNA: TGTGCCAGCAGCCCGGGACTAGGGGTTGATACGCAGTATTTT; CDR3 protein: CASSPGLGVDTQYF